These 18 T cell receptor beta chains share one sample of origin, sequenced in a study of blood T cell repertoires in COVID-19. Here immunoSEQ multiplex PCR was the method, and the copy in TCRdb shows in-frame clones only, minus some. The table records under 200,000 clones, around four fifths of them present only once. The sample was peripheral blood. The receptors were gathered from a woman of 80 years or more with active or convalescent COVID-19.

This chain connects TRBV7-9 to TRBJ1-1; D ambiguous. The CDR3 runs 13 residues. V was shortened by 5 bases and J by 2 bases, with 9 bases between the two germline ends. Germline lookup yields CDR1 SEHNR and CDR2 FQNEAQ (reference sequence). This CDR3 is CASSTQANTEAFF. The CDR3 nucleotides read TGTGCCAGCAGCACCCAAGCAAACACTGAAGCTTTCTTT.

The rearrangement links TRBV5-5 to TRBJ1-4, with D possibly TRBD1 on 6 matching bases. In germline, CDR1 is SGHKS, CDR2 YYEKEE (reference sequence). Trimming cost V 0 bases and J 4 bases, with 7 bases left between them. The CDR3 loop spans 14 amino acids. CDR3 bases: TGTGCCAGCAGCTTGGGACAGGTTAATGAAAAACTGTTTTTT. Translation gives CASSLGQVNEKLFF.

The chain combines TRBV23-1 with TRBJ2-5; 9 bases fit TRBD2. TRBV23-1 is an ORF for which the function is uncertain. CDR3 size: 16 residues. Losses at the gene ends were 3 bases for V and 1 base for J; bases not matched to a gene: 6. CDR3 nucleotides: TGCGCCAGCAGTCATTGGAGCGGGGGGCTCCAAGAGACCCAGTACTTC. Translating it yields CASSHWSGGLQETQYF.

The rearrangement joins TRBV2 to TRBJ2-2; 7 bases fit TRBD1. V lost 6 bases to trimming and J lost 2 bases; unmatched junction nucleotides: 6. Germline CDR1 is SNHLY and CDR2 is FYNNEI. This CDR3 region has 15 residues. CDR3: CASRTGTVNTGELFF. CDR3 sequence (DNA): TGTGCCAGCAGGACCGGGACAGTAAACACCGGGGAGCTGTTTTTT.

The genes are TRBV9 and TRBJ2-1; 7 bases agree with TRBD1. The J segment lost 7 bases and the V segment lost 0 bases, leaving 1 base of the junction unmatched. Germline values: CDR1 SGDLS, CDR2 YYNGEE. This CDR3 spans 13 amino acids. The chain's CDR3 is CASSVEGANEQFF. The DNA for the CDR3 is TGTGCCAGCAGCGTAGAGGGGGCGAATGAGCAGTTCTTC.

The chain uses TRBV28 and TRBJ1-3, with D unclear. Germline V lookup: CDR1 MDHEN, CDR2 SYDVKM. The V gene lost 1 base and the J gene lost 0 bases, with 10 bases spanning the gap. The length of the CDR3 is 16 residues. CDR3 sequence: CASSLFVKISGNTIYF. Written as DNA, the CDR3 is TGTGCCAGCAGTTTATTTGTTAAAATCTCTGGAAACACCATATATTTT.

The chain joins TRBV11-2 to TRBJ1-5; D is undetermined. Germline values: CDR1 SGHAT, CDR2 FQNNGV. V gave up 5 bases and J gave up 3 bases, with 8 bases separating them. The CDR3 is 13 amino acids. Here the CDR3 DNA reads TGTGCCAGCAGCCCTGGCATCAATCAGCCCCAGCATTTT. This codes for CASSPGINQPQHF.

This clone was seen a handful of times. The chain is built from TRBV11-2 and TRBJ1-3; no clear D gene. Germline assignment: CDR1 SGHAT and CDR2 FQNNGV. This CDR3 comprises 14 residues. V was cut by 4 bases and J by 0 bases, with 7 bases left in between. CDR3 DNA: TGTGCCAGCAGCTCCTCGGGCTCTGGAAACACCATATATTTT. This gives the protein CASSSSGSGNTIYF.

J is TRBJ2-1 and V is TRBV10-3; TRBD1 agrees at 7 bases. The V and J ends lost 7 bases and 5 bases, in that order; junction bases with no gene match: 11. Germline V lookup: CDR1 ENHRY, CDR2 SYGVKD. The CDR3 length is 15 residues. The CDR3 nucleotides are TGTGCCATCACCCCCGAGGGGGCGCATCACAATGAGCAGTTCTTC. Translation gives CAITPEGAHHNEQFF.

V usage is TRBV5-4 and J usage is TRBJ2-5; D perhaps matches TRBD2 (5 bases). Per germline, CDR1 SGHNT and CDR2 YYREEE (reference sequence). This CDR3 contains 17 residues. V shed 0 bases and J shed 4 bases, with 19 bases lying between them. The CDR3 is CASSLAGGSLTTETQYF. The CDR3 nucleotides read TGTGCCAGCAGCTTGGCCGGAGGTTCTCTCACGACAGAGACCCAGTACTTC.

In its sample, this clone was seen a few times. The chain recombines TRBV5-1 with TRBJ1-2, with 8 positions matching TRBD1. The V gene's germline CDR1 is SGHRS and CDR2 YFSETQ. The CDR3 covers 15 residues. Losses at the gene ends were 0 bases for V and 1 base for J; bases not matched to a gene: 2. As DNA, the CDR3 is TGCGCCAGCAGCTTGGGGACAGGGCATAACTATGGCTACACCTTC. It yields the protein CASSLGTGHNYGYTF.

The chain couples TRBV20-1 to TRBJ2-7; TRBD2 agrees at 9 bases. Germline V lookup: CDR1 DFQATT, CDR2 SNEGSKA (reference sequence). With 3 bases clipped from V and 3 bases from J, the junction kept 6 bases outside the gene matches. This CDR3 comprises 14 residues. CDR3 sequence (DNA): TGCAGTGCTAGTAATAGCGGGGGTTTCTACGAGCAGTACTTC. This codes for CSASNSGGFYEQYF.

This chain uses TRBV4-1 with TRBJ2-1; D perhaps matches TRBD1 (6 bases). Germline V CDR1 and CDR2: MGHRA, YSYEKL. The length of the CDR3 is 15 residues. V gave up 2 bases and J gave up 4 bases, with 12 bases separating them. The CDR3 loop is CASSQSGAGYNEQFF. The CDR3, as DNA: TGCGCCAGCAGCCAATCAGGGGCAGGATACAATGAGCAGTTCTTC.

The chain combines TRBV4-3 with TRBJ2-6, with a possible D match to TRBD2 (6 bases). Germline CDR1 reads LGHNA; CDR2 reads YSLEER. This CDR3 contains 18 residues. The V end was cut by 0 bases, the J end by 4 bases, with 16 bases between. In DNA form, the CDR3 reads TGCGCCAGCAGCCAAGATTATTCGCGGGGCGACGGGGCCAACGTCCTGACTTTC. This sequence encodes CASSQDYSRGDGANVLTF.

The V call is TRBV29-1, the J call TRBJ1-1, with 9 bases lining up with TRBD1. The length of the CDR3 is 17 residues. Germline loops: CDR1 SQVTM, CDR2 ANQGSEA. V gave up 7 bases and J gave up 4 bases; unmatched junction bases: 19. CDR3 nucleotide sequence: TGCAGCGCCCCACCCACCGGACAGGGGATGGGGTTCACTGAAGCTTTCTTT. Translation: CSAPPTGQGMGFTEAFF.

The CDR3 protein is CASSLGTGRSPLHF. CDR3 DNA: TGTGCCAGTAGTCTAGGGACAGGGAGGTCACCCCTCCACTTT. The chain uses TRBV19 and TRBJ1-6; 9 bases line up with TRBD1. Germline trimming cut 5 bases from V and 10 bases from J; bases unmatched to any gene: 6. This CDR3 has 14 residues. Germline CDR1 is LNHDA and CDR2 is SQIVND (reference sequence).

This sequence joins TRBV6-5 and TRBJ2-3; 7 bases fit TRBD1. Trimming cost V 2 bases and J 5 bases; bases outside gene matches: 7. Looked up from germline, CDR1 is MNHEY and CDR2 is SVGAGI. The CDR3 covers 15 residues. CDR3 DNA sequence: TGTGCCAGCAGTTACCCGGAGCCAGGGGGAGATACGCAGTATTTT. Translating gives CASSYPEPGGDTQYF.

The chain links TRBV6-6 to TRBJ2-1; 8 nucleotides agree with TRBD1. CDR1 is MNHNY and CDR2 is SVGAGI in the germline V gene (reference sequence). J lost 5 bases, V lost 5 bases, and 8 bases had no gene match. This CDR3 is 15 amino acids long. CDR3 in amino acids: CASSPQGARDNEQFF. CDR3 coding DNA: TGTGCCAGCAGTCCTCAGGGGGCCAGGGACAATGAGCAGTTCTTC.